Shown below are 15 T cell receptor beta chains from a single sample sequenced in a study of T-cell reconstitution after alpha-beta-depleted transplantation in children listed by TCRdb under 2016. What this sample's treatment or condition label stands for: allogeneic hematopoietic cell transplantation with graft depleted of TCRalphabeta T cells and CD19 B cells. Library prep was done by PCR. Instrument used: Illumina HiSeq 2500. To normalize quantification of the TCRbeta repertoire, the TCR libraries were built with molecular barcoding that relied on unique molecular identifiers. TCRdb reprocessed the public reads (quality trimming at Q25 with fastp, clone calling with MiXCR) and kept in-frame beta chains. Rows matching on CDR3 protein sequence are summarized as one entry with the most common DNA and genes. The sample data list approximately 130,000 distinct CDR3 sequences, and about 9.6% of these were observed just once. The leading ten clones occupy less than 25% of the sample.

The sequences come from PBMCs, mostly from graft donor cells, collected 180 days after TCRalphabeta/CD19-depleted stem cell transplant. The receptors come from a girl under two years old who had a stem cell transplant for combined immunodeficiency, so the T cells may come from the graft donor.

DNA of the CDR3: TGTGCCAGCAGCTTGAACGGGTTCTACAATGAGCAGTTCTTC. Translation gives CASSLNGFYNEQFF. This chain joins TRBV7-2 and TRBJ2-1; no definite D call. The CDR3 spans 14 residues. In germline, CDR1 is SGHTA, CDR2 FQGNSA. V lost 3 bases to trimming and J lost 3 bases, with 9 bases between them. The full variable domain, rest sourced from reference TRBV7-2 and TRBJ2-1, is GAGVSQSPSNKVTEKGKDVELRCDPISGHTALYWYRQSLGQGLEFLIYFQGNSAPDKSGLPSDRFSAERTGGSVSTLTIQRTQQEDSAVYLCASSLNGFYNEQFFGPGTRLTVL.

This clonotype came up many times. This chain joins TRBV5-5 and TRBJ2-5; 13 nucleotides match TRBD2. The length of the CDR3 is 15 residues. The ends lost 6 bases at V and 1 base at J; junction bases unmatched: 3. The germline CDR1 and CDR2 sequences are SGHKS and YYEKEE (reference sequence). The CDR3 DNA sequence: TGTGCCAGCACCCGACTAGCGGGGGGCCAAGAGACCCAGTACTTC. Its protein product is CASTRLAGGQETQYF.

This clonotype showed up just a few times. The chain recombines TRBV7-2 with TRBJ2-1, with a possible D match to TRBD1 (6 bases). The CDR3 is 16 residues long. V was trimmed by 7 bases and J by 3 bases, leaving 19 bases between them. Germline V CDR1 and CDR2: SGHTA, FQGNSA. This chain's CDR3 is CASTQLGWTDYNEQFF. The CDR3, as DNA: TGTGCCAGCACCCAGCTAGGTTGGACAGACTACAATGAGCAGTTCTTC.

V and J are TRBV11-2 and TRBJ2-1; 9 bases are shared with TRBD1. Germline CDR1 is SGHAT and CDR2 is FQNNGV. CDR3 length: 16 amino acids. The V segment lost 6 bases and the J segment 7 bases; nucleotides outside the gene matches: 13. Here the CDR3 DNA reads TGTGCCAGCAGAACAACAGGGGGCAACCCCTTAAATGAGCAGTTCTTC. Protein: CASRTTGGNPLNEQFF.

This clonotype was found many times. This rearrangement joins TRBV4-3 to TRBJ2-7; D not resolved. V was pared by 2 bases and J by 5 bases, with 7 bases between. Germline loops: CDR1 LGHNA, CDR2 YSLEER. The length of the CDR3 is 12 residues. CDR3 in DNA: TGCGCCAGCAGCCAAACCGGAGACGAGCAGTACTTC. It codes for CASSQTGDEQYF.

The sample holds many counts of this clonotype. The chain carries TRBV5-6 and TRBJ2-1; maybe TRBD2 (5 bases). CDR1 is SGHDT and CDR2 is YYEEEE in the germline V gene. CDR3 length: 14 residues. Trimming stripped 4 bases from V and 8 bases from J, with 16 bases between. The CDR3 here is CASSIGLRRDEQFF. CDR3 nucleotide sequence: TGTGCCAGCAGCATTGGACTGAGGAGAGATGAGCAGTTCTTC.

This rearrangement joins TRBV6-1 to TRBJ2-4; D possibly corresponds to TRBD2 (7 bases). The germline V gene encodes CDR1 MNHNS and CDR2 SASEGT. This CDR3 is 15 amino acids long. V was shortened by 11 bases and J by 0 bases, with 17 bases between the two germline ends. The CDR3 is CAGGGRKLAKNIQYF. DNA of the CDR3: TGTGCCGGCGGGGGCAGGAAACTAGCCAAAAACATTCAGTACTTC.

A note on this clonotype: A much larger clonotype is one base distant, so this may be a read error. The gene calls are TRBV5-1 and TRBJ2-2, with D maybe TRBD1 (6 bases). The CDR3 extends over 16 amino acids. The germline V gene has CDR1 SGHRS and CDR2 YFSETQ. The CDR3 sequence is CASSLVALRDTWELFF. The CDR3 coding sequence is TGCGCCAGCAGCTTGGTAGCCTTGAGGGACACCTGGGAGCTGTTTTTT. The full variable domain, completed using reference TRBV5-1 and TRBJ2-2, is KAGVTQTPRYLIKTRGQQVTLSCSPISGHRSVSWYQQTPGQGLQFLFEYFSETQRNKGNFPGRFSGRQFSNSRSEMNVSTLELGDSALYLCASSLVALRDTWELFFGEGSRLTVL.

This clonotype appeared a few times. The chain uses TRBV20-1 and TRBJ1-1; D is uncertain. This CDR3 spans 13 amino acids. V was clipped by 4 bases and J by 1 base, with 10 bases between them. Per the germline V gene, CDR1 is DFQATT and CDR2 is SNEGSKA (reference sequence). CDR3 coding DNA: TGCAGTGCTATCCCGTCTTCGAACACTGAAGCTTTCTTT. Amino acids: CSAIPSSNTEAFF.

CDR3 residues: CASDYVGNQPQHF. The CDR3 DNA is TGTGCCAGCGACTACGTCGGAAATCAGCCCCAGCATTTT. The V call is TRBV6-2 or TRBV6-3, the J call TRBJ1-5, with unresolved D. The germline gives CDR1 MNHEY, CDR2 SVGEGT. CDR3 length: 13 residues. V was shortened by 8 bases and J by 4 bases, with 12 bases between the two germline ends.

This clonotype has only a few counts. The V gene is TRBV7-2, the J gene TRBJ2-3; D perhaps matches TRBD2 (7 bases). This CDR3 region has 17 residues. V was pared by 2 bases and J by 1 base, with 16 bases between. Germline V gene data show CDR1 as SGHTA and CDR2 as FQGNSA. CDR3 in amino acids: CASSLMGGRGGTDTQYF. As DNA, the CDR3 is TGTGCCAGCAGCTTAATGGGGGGGCGCGGGGGCACAGATACGCAGTATTTT.

The rearrangement links TRBV7-6 to TRBJ2-3, with TRBD1 matching 10 bases. The V segment lost 5 bases and the J segment 4 bases; nucleotides outside the gene matches: 6. Germline CDR1 SGHVS, CDR2 FNYEAQ. This CDR3 is 15 amino acids long. CDR3 nucleotide sequence: TGTGCCAGCAGCCCGACCGGGACAGGGGCAGATACGCAGTATTTT. Amino acid sequence: CASSPTGTGADTQYF.

This clonotype appeared many times. The chain is built from TRBV27 and TRBJ2-5; D call uncertain. V was shortened by 3 bases and J by 5 bases, with 7 bases between the two germline ends. Germline V gene sequence: CDR1 MNHEY, CDR2 SMNVEV (reference sequence). The CDR3 totals 12 residues. CDR3 loop: CASSLLGETQYF. DNA of the CDR3: TGTGCCAGCAGTTTGTTGGGGGAGACCCAGTACTTC.

The CDR3 DNA follows: TGCGCCAGCAGCTTGGTAGTGGCAGAACAGACCCAGTACTTC. Its translation: CASSLVVAEQTQYF. V gene TRBV5-1 combines with J gene TRBJ2-5; D gene ambiguous. The CDR3 is 14 amino acids. Trimming pared 0 bases from V and 6 bases from J, leaving 12 bases between. Germline V gene sequence: CDR1 SGHRS, CDR2 YFSETQ.

This clonotype showed up many times. The chain is built from TRBV15 and TRBJ2-5, with D possibly matching TRBD2 (6 bases). This CDR3 spans 18 amino acids. V dropped 0 bases and J dropped 5 bases, with 22 bases sitting between them. Germline V gene data show CDR1 as LNHNV and CDR2 as YYDKDF (reference sequence). The CDR3 loop is CATSRDRAGASVRETQYF. For the CDR3, the DNA is TGTGCCACCAGCAGAGATCGGGCCGGGGCTAGCGTCAGGGAGACCCAGTACTTC.